The subject of this entry is one TCR beta chain. What it binds is not known. This specimen comes from a study of beta chain features in type 1 diabetes. Study background: Examination covered roughly 100,000,000 sorted cells spanning all samples. General study results and limits: All four CD4+ subsets from Type 1 diabetes patients carried moderately but significantly shorter TCRB CDR3s. The naive, central memory and Treg TCRB repertoires of patients appeared to be more similar to one another than those of healthy donors.

The CDR3 consists of 14 residues. Looked up from germline, CDR1 is SGDLS and CDR2 is YYNGEE. V was cut by 0 bases and J by 4 bases, with 8 bases left in between. Since all of the isolated RNA was reverse transcribed, expressed TCRB transcripts were what got sequenced. Roughly 3.4 million reads were obtained on average from naive, central memory and regulatory T cell samples. Assay used: immunoSEQ multiplex PCR; TCRdb lists only in-frame clones, some missing. This sample yields under 450,000 clones, of which around 13% are seen a single time; roughly 0.04% belongs to the top ten. Sequencing was carried out using naive CD4+ T cells from blood. The receptor was derived from a young man in good health. V usage is TRBV9 and J usage is TRBJ2-1; perhaps TRBD2 as D (6 bases). The DNA of the CDR3 is TGTGCCAGCAGCGTAGGGAGCGGGTACAATGAGCAGTTCTTC. Translated, it gives CASSVGSGYNEQFF.